This TCR beta chain was sequenced for a study of Ad26.COV2.S vaccination and SARS-CoV-2 variants. The overall study: The authors gave Ad26.COV2.S intramuscularly, either once or twice 56 days apart. Study-wide points: Breadth and depth estimates from TCRs may understate total T cell responses. Following vaccination, spike-specific CD8+ and CD4+ T cell responses reportedly exhibited substantial breadth.

A note on this clone: The antigen is not known.

Here immunoSEQ multiplex PCR was the method, and the copy in TCRdb shows in-frame clones only, minus some. Counted here are 300,000 to 350,000 clones, about 85% occurring once; the ten biggest clones make up 6.4%. The treatment is: some 20 received Ad26.COV2.S at low or high dose, single or two shots; 5 received placebo; per-sample allocation not given. At day 63 after the first vaccine or placebo injection, samples were drawn. The study used a vaccine consisting of an Ad26 vector that expressed Wuhan-strain SARS-CoV-2 spike. Trimming at V came to 4 bases and at J to 7 bases, leaving 11 bases not matched to a gene. The CDR3 totals 15 residues. In germline, CDR1 is SGHRS, CDR2 YFSETQ.

The clonotype was recovered from a person aged 18-60 years who received the Ad26.COV2.S COVID-19 vaccine or a placebo. The sample here was peripheral blood, taken in a trial of Ad26.COV2.S vaccine versus placebo. This chain uses TRBV5-1 with TRBJ2-1; 7 bases match TRBD1. The CDR3 region has the DNA TGCGCCAGCAGCCCGTGGGGGACAGAGTCTAATGAGCAGTTCTTC. Its translation: CASSPWGTESNEQFF.